The 7 T cell receptor beta chains below come from one sample, sequenced in a study of blood T cell repertoires in COVID-19. Repertoires were generated with immunoSEQ multiplex PCR, while TCRdb's copy carries only in-frame clones and drops some. Among fewer than 450,000 clones listed, 88% were seen once. Sequencing was performed on PBMCs or T cells enriched from blood (not recorded which). The receptors here all came from a young woman who had recovered from COVID-19.

This rearrangement joins TRBV14 to TRBJ1-2; D is possibly TRBD1 (6 bases). The CDR3 totals 14 residues. Germline V lookup: CDR1 SGHDN, CDR2 FVKESK. V lost 3 bases to trimming and J lost 4 bases, with 12 bases between them. The CDR3: CASSQGHQLYGYTF. The DNA of the CDR3 is TGTGCCAGCAGCCAGGGACACCAACTCTATGGCTACACCTTC. Complete variable domain (other parts from reference TRBV14 and TRBJ1-2): EAGVTQFPSHSVIEKGQTVTLRCDPISGHDNLYWYRRVMGKEIKFLLHFVKESKQDESGMPNNRFLAERTGGTYSTLKVQPAELEDSGVYFCASSQGHQLYGYTFGSGTRLTVV.

The chain carries TRBV27 and TRBJ1-6; the match to TRBD1 covers 9 bases. J lost 2 bases, V lost 10 bases, and 12 bases had no gene match. The CDR3 totals 17 residues. Germline lookup yields CDR1 MNHEY and CDR2 SMNVEV (reference sequence). CDR3 nucleotides: TGTGCCAACCGGGACAGGGTTAATATCCCCTATAATTCACCCCTCCACTTT. It encodes CANRDRVNIPYNSPLHF.

The rearrangement links TRBV18 to TRBJ1-2; 7 positions agree with TRBD1. This CDR3 region has 14 residues. V was pared by 3 bases and J by 1 base, with 2 bases of the junction left unmatched. CDR1 is KGHSH and CDR2 is LQKENI in the germline V gene. The CDR3 loop reads CASSPGQDNYGYTF. DNA for the CDR3: TGTGCCAGCTCACCCGGACAGGATAACTATGGCTACACCTTC.

DNA for the CDR3: TGTGCCAGCAGTTTATCGGGGGGAGCGGGTGTCAACACAGATACGCAGTATTTT. This codes for CASSLSGGAGVNTDTQYF. The chain has TRBV27 and TRBJ2-3; possible D gene TRBD2, 6 bases. This CDR3 has 18 amino acids. Germline V lookup: CDR1 MNHEY, CDR2 SMNVEV (reference sequence). Trimming pared 0 bases from V and 2 bases from J, leaving 18 bases between.

The chain is built from TRBV5-1 and TRBJ1-3; 8 positions match TRBD1. Trimming removed 4 bases from V and 0 bases from J; junction bases left unmatched: 3. The CDR3 is 15 residues long. CDR1 and CDR2 (germline): SGHRS, YFSETQ. CDR3 protein: CASSGGTGSGNTIYF. The CDR3 DNA is TGCGCCAGCAGCGGCGGGACAGGCTCTGGAAACACCATATATTTT.

The V and J genes are TRBV7-9 and TRBJ1-5; D remains ambiguous. The germline V and J ends were trimmed by 5 bases and 0 bases, with 8 bases remaining between them. Germline V CDR1 and CDR2: SEHNR, FQNEAQ (reference sequence). The CDR3 sequence is 14 residues long. CDR3 DNA: TGTGCCAGCAGCCTAGACTATAGCAATCAGCCCCAGCATTTT. Translating it yields CASSLDYSNQPQHF. The entire variable domain, with the rest obtained from reference TRBV7-9 and TRBJ1-5, is as follows: DTGVSQNPRHKITKRGQNVTFRCDPISEHNRLYWYRQTLGQGPEFLTYFQNEAQLEKSRLLSDRFSAERPKGSFSTLEIQRTEQGDSAMYLCASSLDYSNQPQHFGDGTRLSIL.

This clone was found once. The V call is TRBV6-5, the J call TRBJ2-1, with 14 bases aligning to TRBD2. J lost 15 bases, V lost 7 bases, and 11 bases had no gene match. The length of the CDR3 is 14 residues. Germline V gene data show CDR1 as MNHEY and CDR2 as SVGAGI. CDR3 amino acids: CASTRTSGGRDVFF. In nucleotides, the CDR3 is TGTGCCAGCACTAGGACTAGCGGGGGGCGGGATGTGTTCTTC.